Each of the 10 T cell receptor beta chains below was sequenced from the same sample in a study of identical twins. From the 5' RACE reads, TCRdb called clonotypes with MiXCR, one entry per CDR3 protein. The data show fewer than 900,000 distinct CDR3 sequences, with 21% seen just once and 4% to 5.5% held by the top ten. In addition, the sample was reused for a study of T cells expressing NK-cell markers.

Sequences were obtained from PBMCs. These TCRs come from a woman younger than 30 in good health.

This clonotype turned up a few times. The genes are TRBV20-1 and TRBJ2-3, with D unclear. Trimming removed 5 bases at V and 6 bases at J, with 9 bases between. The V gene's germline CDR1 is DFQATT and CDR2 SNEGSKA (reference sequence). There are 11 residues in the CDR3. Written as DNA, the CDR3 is TGCAGTGCTTCCAAAATGGATACGCAGTATTTT. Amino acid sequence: CSASKMDTQYF.

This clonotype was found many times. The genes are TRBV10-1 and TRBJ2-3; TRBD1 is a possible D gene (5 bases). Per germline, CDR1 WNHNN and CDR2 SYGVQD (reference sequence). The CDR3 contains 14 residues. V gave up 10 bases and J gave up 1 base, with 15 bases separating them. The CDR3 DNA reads TGCGCCACCCGCCCAGGGAAGGGCACAGATACGCAGTATTTT. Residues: CATRPGKGTDTQYF.

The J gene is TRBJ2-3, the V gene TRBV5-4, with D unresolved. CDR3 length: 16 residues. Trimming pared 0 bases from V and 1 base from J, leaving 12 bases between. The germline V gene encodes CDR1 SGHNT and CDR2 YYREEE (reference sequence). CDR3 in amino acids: CASSLGSPPGTDTQYF. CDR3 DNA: TGTGCCAGCAGCTTGGGGTCACCCCCGGGCACAGATACGCAGTATTTT.

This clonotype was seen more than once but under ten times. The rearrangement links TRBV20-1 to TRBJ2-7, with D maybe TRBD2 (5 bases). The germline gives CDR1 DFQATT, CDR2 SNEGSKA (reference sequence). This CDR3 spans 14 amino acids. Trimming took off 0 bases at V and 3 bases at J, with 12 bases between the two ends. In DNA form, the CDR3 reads TGCAGTGCTAGAGAGGCTCGGGATTTCTACGAGCAGTACTTC. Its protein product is CSAREARDFYEQYF.

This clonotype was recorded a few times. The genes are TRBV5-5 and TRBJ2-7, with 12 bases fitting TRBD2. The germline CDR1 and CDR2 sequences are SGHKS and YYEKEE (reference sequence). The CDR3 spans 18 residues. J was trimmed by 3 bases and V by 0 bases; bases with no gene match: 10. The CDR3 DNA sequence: TGTGCCAGCAGCTTGGGATTGGCTAGCGGGAGGGCCATCTACGAGCAGTACTTC. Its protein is CASSLGLASGRAIYEQYF.

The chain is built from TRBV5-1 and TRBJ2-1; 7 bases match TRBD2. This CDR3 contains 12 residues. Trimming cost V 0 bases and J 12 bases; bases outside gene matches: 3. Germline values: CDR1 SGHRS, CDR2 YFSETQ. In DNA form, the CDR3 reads TGCGCCAGCAGCTTGGATCCGGGAGGGCAGTTCTTC. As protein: CASSLDPGGQFF.

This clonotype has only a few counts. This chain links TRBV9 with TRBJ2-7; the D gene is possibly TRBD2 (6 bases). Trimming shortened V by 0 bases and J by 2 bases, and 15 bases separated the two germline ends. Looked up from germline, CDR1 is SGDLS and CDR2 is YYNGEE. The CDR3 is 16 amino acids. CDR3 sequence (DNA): TGTGCCAGCAGCGTAGCAGCGGGTACTATGACCTACGAGCAGTACTTC. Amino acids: CASSVAAGTMTYEQYF.

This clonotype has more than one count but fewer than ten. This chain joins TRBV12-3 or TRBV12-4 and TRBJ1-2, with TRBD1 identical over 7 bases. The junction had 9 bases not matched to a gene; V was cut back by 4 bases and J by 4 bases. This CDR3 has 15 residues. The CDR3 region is CASSSGQAGRYGYTF. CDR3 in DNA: TGTGCCAGCAGTTCTGGACAGGCTGGCCGCTATGGCTACACCTTC.

The CDR3 sequence is CASSFGQLNQPQHF. The CDR3 coding sequence is TGTGCCAGCAGTTTCGGACAGTTAAATCAGCCCCAGCATTTT. This rearrangement joins TRBV12-3 or TRBV12-4 to TRBJ1-5; tentative D call: TRBD1 (6 bases). The length of the CDR3 is 14 residues. V lost 3 bases to trimming and J lost 4 bases, with 10 bases between them.

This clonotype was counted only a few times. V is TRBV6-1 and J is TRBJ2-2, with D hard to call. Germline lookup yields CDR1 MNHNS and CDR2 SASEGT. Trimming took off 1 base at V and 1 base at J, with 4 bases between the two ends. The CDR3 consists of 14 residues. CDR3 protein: CASSEGGNTGELFF. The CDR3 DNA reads TGTGCCAGCAGTGAAGGGGGGAACACCGGGGAGCTGTTTTTT.